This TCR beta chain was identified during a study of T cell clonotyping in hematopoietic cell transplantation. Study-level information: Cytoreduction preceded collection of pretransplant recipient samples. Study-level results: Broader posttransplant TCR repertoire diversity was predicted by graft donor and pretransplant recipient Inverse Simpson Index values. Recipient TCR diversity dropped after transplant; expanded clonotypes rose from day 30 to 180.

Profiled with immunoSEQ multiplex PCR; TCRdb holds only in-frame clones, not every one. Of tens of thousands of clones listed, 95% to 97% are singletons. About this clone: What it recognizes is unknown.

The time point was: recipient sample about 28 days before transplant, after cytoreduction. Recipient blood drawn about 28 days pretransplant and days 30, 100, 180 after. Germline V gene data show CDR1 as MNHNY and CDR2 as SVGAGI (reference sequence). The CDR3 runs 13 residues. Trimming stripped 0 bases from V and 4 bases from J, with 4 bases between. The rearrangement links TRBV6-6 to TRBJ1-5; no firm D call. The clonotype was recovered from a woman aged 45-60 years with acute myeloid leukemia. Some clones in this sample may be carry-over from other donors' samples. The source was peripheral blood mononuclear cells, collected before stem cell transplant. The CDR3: CASSYSPNQPQHF. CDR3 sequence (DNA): TGTGCCAGCAGTTACTCGCCTAATCAGCCCCAGCATTTT.